Listed below are T cell receptor beta chains from one sample, sequenced in a study of OX40 agonist ivuxolimab in advanced cancers. Profiled with immunoSEQ multiplex PCR; TCRdb holds only in-frame clones, not every one. This table has tens of thousands of clones, around 83% appearing once. The source was CD4+ or CD8+ T cells sorted from blood, collected in a trial of the OX40 agonist ivuxolimab. The receptor set was obtained from an adult with an advanced solid tumor such as melanoma, head and neck, liver or kidney cancer. Both conserved end residues are trimmed from each CDR3. Expanded clones are given a class, and other clones once, few, many or no size at all.

many TRBV10-2 ASTLHRNTEAF
. TRBV5-4 ASSLNPRESF
. TRBV2 ASSEGSGGEGQPQH
. TRBV30 ACGPGPTQY
once TRBV6-6 ASTMAPDRGQQY
. TRBV5-5 ASSLDAGGAYGYT
. TRBV6-5 ASSLQGDSYEQY
. TRBV13 ASSLGLAGERTQY
. TRBV12-5 ASGLSSGGASLNEQF
. TRBV19 ASSKRATNEKLF
few TRBV5-1 ASRSFGGSYEQY
once TRBV2 ASSLTGVDSPLH
. TRBV29-1 SVEGERVYT
. TRBV5-5 ASSLGGQSNQPQH
. TRBV19 ASQPLDRYYGYT
few TRBV2 ASRGLAASYEQY
. TRBV19 ASKDRVNTEAF
few TRBV7-3 ASSLMGGASTEQF
. TRBV4-1 ASSQGPGTSQGNEQF
. TRBV7-2 ASSSGQAQANYGYT
once TRBV6-6 ASRGQGNGYT
few TRBV19 ASSFRTGGAYGYT
. TRBV6-5 ASSRGGGYT
. TRBV5-6 ASSSEGNYGYT
. TRBV15 AIAQNRGPYEQY
. TRBV2 ASSDTGASYEQY
. TRBV19 ASSIRGYVWGYT
. TRBV6-5 ASSYSVGYEQY
. TRBV21-1 ASSWGGYGQPQH
. TRBV29-1 SVQAGTGAF
. TRBV11-2 ASSSVTGQANTIY
. TRBV27 ASSSQGADTQY
once TRBV27 ASSIGLASSTDTQY
. TRBV29-1 SVEGTGWGNTEAF
. TRBV19 ASSARQGMNTEAF
once TRBV5-5 ASSLRVPGELF
. TRBV11-2 ASSLKDTQY